This entry is about one T cell receptor beta chain. The CDR3 runs 15 residues. Germline-derived CDR1 and CDR2 are MDHEN and SYDVKM. V was shortened by 5 bases and J by 0 bases, with 11 bases between the two germline ends. These data come from a study of blood T cell repertoires in COVID-19. Per the original methods: Reference gene primer amplification gave nucleated cell count estimates. Assay used: immunoSEQ multiplex PCR; TCRdb lists only in-frame clones, some missing. Clone size and the V and J calls come from that table; the DNA yielded D and trimming. The sample carries approximately 70,000 clones, about 86% recorded once.

The rearrangement links TRBV28 to TRBJ1-3; maybe TRBD1 (5 bases). Sequencing used peripheral blood. This receptor was identified in a woman aged 60-75 years with acute or convalescent COVID-19. CDR3 residues: CASSTQGNSGNTIYF. CDR3 coding DNA: TGTGCCAGCAGTACCCAGGGAAACTCTGGAAACACCATATATTTT.